This entry lists 6 T cell receptor beta chains sequenced from one sample in a study of blood T cell repertoires in COVID-19. Clones were sequenced by immunoSEQ multiplex PCR, and TCRdb holds only the in-frame ones, with some missing. This table holds 250,000 or so clones, about four fifths found once. Sequences were obtained from peripheral blood. The origin of the receptors is a woman between 65 and 79 years old with acute or convalescent COVID-19.

This rearrangement joins TRBV24-1 to TRBJ2-5, with 8 bases that match TRBD2. Unmatched junction bases numbered 6, after V lost 5 bases and J lost 2 bases. Germline lookup yields CDR1 KGHDR and CDR2 SFDVKD. The CDR3 extends over 15 amino acids. CDR3 DNA sequence: TGTGCCACCAGTGCGAGCGGGGGCCCTCAAGAGACCCAGTACTTC. It translates to CATSASGGPQETQYF.

The chain links TRBV6-5 to TRBJ1-4; D unresolved. Germline CDR1 is MNHEY and CDR2 is SVGAGI. This CDR3 region has 15 residues. Trimming cost V 6 bases and J 5 bases, with 16 bases left between them. In DNA form, the CDR3 reads TGTGCCAGCAGAAGATACGACGGAGGGAATGAAAAACTGTTTTTT. Its protein product is CASRRYDGGNEKLFF.

The CDR3 DNA reads as TGTGCCAGTAGTTCCCGGGACAGGGAACTTGGAGCTTTCTTT. This encodes CASSSRDRELGAFF. The V and J genes are TRBV19 and TRBJ1-1; TRBD1 matches 9 bases. After removal of 5 bases from V and 10 bases from J, the junction contained 11 bases not matched to a gene. This CDR3 spans 14 amino acids. The germline V gene encodes CDR1 LNHDA and CDR2 SQIVND (reference sequence).

The CDR3 loop reads CATAGQTAYNEQFF. CDR3 nucleotides: TGTGCCACCGCGGGACAGACTGCCTACAATGAGCAGTTCTTC. The rearrangement joins TRBV24-1 to TRBJ2-1; D is possibly TRBD1 (7 bases). V lost 9 bases to trimming and J lost 2 bases, with 13 bases between them. This CDR3 is 14 amino acids long. The germline gives CDR1 KGHDR, CDR2 SFDVKD.

V and J are TRBV7-2 and TRBJ1-6, with a weak D call TRBD1 (6 bases). The CDR3 runs 13 residues. Germline-derived CDR1 and CDR2 are SGHTA and FQGNSA. V was shortened by 8 bases and J by 6 bases, with 11 bases between the two germline ends. The CDR3 nucleotides read TGTGCCAGCCGGACAGCATTTAATTCACCCCTCCACTTT. Encoded protein: CASRTAFNSPLHF.

In nucleotides, the CDR3 is TGTGCCAGCTCCCCTGGAGGAACCCAAGAGACCCAGTACTTC. This encodes CASSPGGTQETQYF. The rearrangement joins TRBV18 to TRBJ2-5, with D perhaps matching TRBD2 (5 bases). This CDR3 region has 14 residues. The ends were cut back, 6 bases at V and 1 base at J, with 12 bases in the middle. In germline, CDR1 is KGHSH, CDR2 LQKENI.